This T cell receptor (beta chain) was sequenced for a study of cytotoxic CD8 clonotypes in ibrutinib-treated CLL. The germline V gene has CDR1 MNHNY and CDR2 SVGAGI (reference sequence). This CDR3 region has 15 residues. V dropped 11 bases and J dropped 7; count of bases not matched to a gene: 13. The method was immunoSEQ multiplex PCR; TCRdb's version includes in-frame clones alone and lacks a portion of them. The sample comprises 30,000 to 40,000 clones, roughly 49% of which are singletons, and under 20% rests with the top ten. V usage is TRBV6-6 and J usage is TRBJ1-6; TRBD1 aligns across 8 bases. This specimen was PBMCs, taken before ibrutinib treatment. The TCR was taken from a human donor with chronic lymphocytic leukemia. CDR3 DNA: TGTGCCGGCCAACAGGGGGGCATGGGAAATTCACCCCTCCACTTT. This encodes CAGQQGGMGNSPLHF.